A single sample gave rise to the 13 T cell receptor beta chains below, sequenced in a study of shared clonotypes between healthy human individuals (dated by TCRdb to 2019 to 2021). Library generation was performed with the immunoSEQ multiplex PCR assay. Drawn from immuneACCESS, this table holds only the in-frame rearrangements with V and J called that TCRdb kept. Clones are partly lost; checked studies trace under half to an unresolved V gene and leave the rest unexplained. The sample table shows roughly 890,000 clones, and around 93% are seen once. Jointly, the top ten make up around 24% of the sample. For the CD8 naive samples, CD45RO-negative cells were positively selected for CCR7, yielding a CD45RA+CCR7+ population from which TemRA cells were excluded. Sequencing used naive CD8+ T cells sorted from blood. The cell subset or site tag for this specimen amounts to: CD45RA+CCR7+. Receptors originate from a young man in good health.

In this sample, this clone turned up once. V gene TRBV9 combines with J gene TRBJ2-3; no clear D gene. Germline values: CDR1 SGDLS, CDR2 YYNGEE. The germline V and J ends were trimmed by 5 bases and 2 bases, with 6 bases remaining between them. This CDR3 has 12 residues. The CDR3 loop reads CASRDLTDTQYF. CDR3 DNA: TGTGCCAGCAGAGACCTCACAGATACGCAGTATTTT.

The chain combines TRBV7-9 with TRBJ2-3; 8 bases map to TRBD1. Germline CDR1 SEHNR, CDR2 FQNEAQ (reference sequence). This CDR3 region has 17 residues. V lost 4 bases and J lost 6; bases outside the gene matches: 15. DNA of the CDR3: TGTGCCAGCAGCTCGGACAGGGCCGCAGGGGCCGGTGATACGCAGTATTTT. Its protein is CASSSDRAAGAGDTQYF.

This rearrangement joins TRBV9 to TRBJ2-1; 14 nucleotides align to TRBD2. The CDR3 sequence is 17 residues long. Trimming at V came to 0 bases and at J to 10 bases, leaving 9 bases not matched to a gene. Germline V lookup: CDR1 SGDLS, CDR2 YYNGEE. The CDR3 coding sequence is TGTGCCAGCAGCGTAGGGACTAGCGGGAGGCCTCACCTGGAGCAGTTCTTC. The encoded protein is CASSVGTSGRPHLEQFF. Combining the CDR3 with reference TRBV9 and TRBJ2-1 gives the whole variable domain DSGVTQTPKHLITATGQRVTLRCSPRSGDLSVYWYQQSLDQGLQFLIQYYNGEERAKGNILERFSAQQFPDLHSELNLSSLELGDSALYFCASSVGTSGRPHLEQFFGPGTRLTVL.

This clone was counted a single time. The chain combines TRBV6-6 with TRBJ2-1; TRBD2 aligns across 10 bases. The CDR3 is 15 residues long. Per the germline V gene, CDR1 is MNHNY and CDR2 is SVGAGI (reference sequence). V shed 6 bases and J 8 bases; nucleotides not matched to a gene: 10. The CDR3 spells CASSVTSGLLYEQFF. The CDR3 DNA reads TGTGCCAGCAGCGTGACTAGCGGGCTATTATATGAGCAGTTCTTC.

This chain connects TRBV5-1 to TRBJ2-1; TRBD2 matches at 7 bases. The V gene's germline CDR1 is SGHRS and CDR2 YFSETQ. Germline trimming cut 4 bases from V and 3 bases from J; bases unmatched to any gene: 10. This CDR3 has 16 amino acids. The CDR3 loop is CASSPTPPGGYNEQFF. CDR3 bases: TGCGCCAGCAGCCCCACCCCCCCGGGAGGCTACAATGAGCAGTTCTTC.

This chain joins TRBV27 and TRBJ2-3; D unclear. The CDR3 extends over 12 amino acids. Germline V gene data show CDR1 as MNHEY and CDR2 as SMNVEV (reference sequence). V was trimmed by 7 bases and J by 5 bases, leaving 10 bases between them. The CDR3 bases are TGTGCCAGCAACAGACCGGGAGATACGCAGTATTTT. Translated, it gives CASNRPGDTQYF.

The CDR3 loop reads CASSDGYLEQFF. CDR3 bases: TGTGCCAGCAGTGACGGCTATCTTGAGCAGTTCTTC. J is TRBJ2-1 and V is TRBV2; D unclear. V was trimmed by 3 bases and J by 9 bases, leaving 9 bases between them. The CDR3 has 12 residues. In germline, CDR1 is SNHLY, CDR2 FYNNEI.

The chain joins TRBV11-2 to TRBJ2-7; D is perhaps TRBD1 (5 bases). The CDR3 totals 15 residues. The germline V and J ends were trimmed by 5 bases and 3 bases, with 17 bases remaining between them. Germline V CDR1 and CDR2: SGHAT, FQNNGV. This CDR3 is CASSPPPTGLYEQYF. CDR3 DNA sequence: TGTGCCAGCAGCCCCCCCCCTACAGGCCTCTACGAGCAGTACTTC.

V and J are TRBV7-9 and TRBJ2-7; D might be TRBD1 (7 bases). This CDR3 spans 17 amino acids. Trimming took off 2 bases at V and 2 bases at J, with 19 bases between the two ends. CDR1 and CDR2 from the germline V gene are SEHNR and FQNEAQ (reference sequence). CDR3 sequence reads: CASSLLRSTGRTYEQYF. CDR3 in DNA: TGTGCCAGCAGCTTACTCCGGTCGACAGGGAGGACCTACGAGCAGTACTTC.

This chain connects TRBV10-3 to TRBJ2-1, with D maybe TRBD1 (5 bases). The CDR3 is made up of 13 amino acids. Germline CDR1 reads ENHRY; CDR2 reads SYGVKD. Trimming removed 2 bases from V and 10 bases from J, with 12 bases in between. The CDR3 spells CAISEGAGREQFF. The CDR3 DNA follows: TGTGCCATCAGTGAGGGGGCAGGCCGGGAGCAGTTCTTC.

The chain has TRBV10-3 and TRBJ2-7; the D gene is possibly TRBD1 (6 bases). CDR3 length equals 17 residues. CDR1 and CDR2 (germline): ENHRY, SYGVKD. V lost 10 bases and J 3 bases, leaving 28 bases between the germline ends. CDR3 coding DNA: TGTGCCACCCAGGGACACTCGGAGCCGGAGAAGGTCTACGAGCAGTACTTC. Translating gives CATQGHSEPEKVYEQYF.

This chain connects TRBV5-8 to TRBJ2-3; 8 bases line up with TRBD2. This CDR3 has 16 amino acids. V was clipped by 5 bases and J by 8 bases; unmatched bases: 16. The V gene's germline CDR1 is SGHTS and CDR2 YDEGEE. The CDR3 is CASRTYLAPGGFTQYF. CDR3 sequence (DNA): TGTGCCAGCAGAACTTACCTTGCCCCGGGAGGGTTTACGCAGTATTTT.

This sequence joins TRBV7-6 and TRBJ2-2, with D possibly TRBD2 on 7 matching bases. The CDR3 has 17 amino acids. The germline V gene encodes CDR1 SGHVS and CDR2 FNYEAQ. V lost 5 bases and J 7 bases, leaving 23 bases between the germline ends. The CDR3 reads CASSPVGAGEGNGELFF. CDR3 DNA sequence: TGTGCCAGCAGCCCGGTGGGGGCGGGAGAAGGTAACGGGGAGCTGTTTTTT.